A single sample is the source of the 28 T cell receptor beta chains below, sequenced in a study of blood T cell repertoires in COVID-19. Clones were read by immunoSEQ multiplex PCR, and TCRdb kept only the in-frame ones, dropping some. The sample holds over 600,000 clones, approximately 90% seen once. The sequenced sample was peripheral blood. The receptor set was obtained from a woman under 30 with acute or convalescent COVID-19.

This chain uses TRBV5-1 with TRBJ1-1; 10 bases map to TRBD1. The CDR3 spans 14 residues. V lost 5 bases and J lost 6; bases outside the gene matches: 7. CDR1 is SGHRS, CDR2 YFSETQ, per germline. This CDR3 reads CASRKTGGSPEAFF. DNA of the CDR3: TGCGCCAGCAGAAAGACAGGGGGCAGTCCTGAAGCTTTCTTT.

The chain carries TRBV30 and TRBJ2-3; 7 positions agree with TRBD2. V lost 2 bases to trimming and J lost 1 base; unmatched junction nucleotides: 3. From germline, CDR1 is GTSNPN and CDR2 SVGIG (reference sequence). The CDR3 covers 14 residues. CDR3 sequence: CAWSSGRGTDTQYF. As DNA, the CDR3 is TGTGCCTGGAGTTCGGGGAGGGGCACAGATACGCAGTATTTT.

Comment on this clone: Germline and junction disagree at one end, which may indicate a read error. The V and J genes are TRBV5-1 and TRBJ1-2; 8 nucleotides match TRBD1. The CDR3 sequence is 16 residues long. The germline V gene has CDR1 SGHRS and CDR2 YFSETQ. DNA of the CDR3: TGCGCCAGCAGTTTGGGCAGGGGGCAGATCAACTATGGCTACACCTTC. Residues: CASSLGRGQINYGYTF.

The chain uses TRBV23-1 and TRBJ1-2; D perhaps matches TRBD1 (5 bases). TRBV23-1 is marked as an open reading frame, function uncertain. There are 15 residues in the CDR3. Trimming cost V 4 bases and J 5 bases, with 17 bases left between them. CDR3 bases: TGCGCCAGCAGTCGATCGACAGTCGGCTTATATGGCTACACCTTC. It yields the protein CASSRSTVGLYGYTF.

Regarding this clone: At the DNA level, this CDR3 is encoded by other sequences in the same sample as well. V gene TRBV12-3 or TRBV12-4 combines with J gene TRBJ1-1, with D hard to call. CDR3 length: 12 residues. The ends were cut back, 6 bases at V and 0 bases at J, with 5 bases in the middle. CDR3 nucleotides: TGTGCCAGCAGCCCGGTGAACACTGAAGCTTTCTTT. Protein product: CASSPVNTEAFF.

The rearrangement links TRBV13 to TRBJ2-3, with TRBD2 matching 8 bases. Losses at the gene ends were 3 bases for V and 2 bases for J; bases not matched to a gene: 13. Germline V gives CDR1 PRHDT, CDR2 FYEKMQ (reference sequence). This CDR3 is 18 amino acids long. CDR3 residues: CASSLRAGDLMNTDTQYF. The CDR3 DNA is TGTGCCAGCAGCTTGCGAGCGGGGGATCTTATGAACACAGATACGCAGTATTTT.

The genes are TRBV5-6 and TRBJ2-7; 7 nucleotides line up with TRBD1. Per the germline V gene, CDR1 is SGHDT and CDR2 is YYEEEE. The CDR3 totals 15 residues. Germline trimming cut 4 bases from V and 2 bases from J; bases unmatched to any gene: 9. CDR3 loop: CASSRAGDRAYEQYF. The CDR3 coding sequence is TGTGCCAGCAGCCGAGCCGGGGACAGAGCCTACGAGCAGTACTTC.

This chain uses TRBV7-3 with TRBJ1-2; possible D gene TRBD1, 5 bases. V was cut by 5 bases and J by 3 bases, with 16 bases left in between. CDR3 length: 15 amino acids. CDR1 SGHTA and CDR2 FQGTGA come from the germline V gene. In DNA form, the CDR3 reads TGTGCCAGCAGCCCGGCGGGGGAACGTGACTATGGCTACACCTTC. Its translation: CASSPAGERDYGYTF.

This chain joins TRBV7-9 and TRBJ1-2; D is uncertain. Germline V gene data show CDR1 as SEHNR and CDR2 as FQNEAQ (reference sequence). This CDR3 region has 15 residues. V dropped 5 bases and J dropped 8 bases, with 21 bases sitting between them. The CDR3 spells CASSPRDIPPEGYTF. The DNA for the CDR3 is TGTGCCAGCAGCCCACGAGACATACCCCCAGAAGGCTACACCTTC.

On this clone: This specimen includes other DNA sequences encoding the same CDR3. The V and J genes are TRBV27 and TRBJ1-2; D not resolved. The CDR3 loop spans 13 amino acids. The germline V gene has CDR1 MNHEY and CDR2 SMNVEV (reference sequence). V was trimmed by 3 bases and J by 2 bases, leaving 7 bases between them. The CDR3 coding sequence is TGTGCCAGCAGTTTGGGCAGAAACTATGGCTACACCTTC. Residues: CASSLGRNYGYTF.

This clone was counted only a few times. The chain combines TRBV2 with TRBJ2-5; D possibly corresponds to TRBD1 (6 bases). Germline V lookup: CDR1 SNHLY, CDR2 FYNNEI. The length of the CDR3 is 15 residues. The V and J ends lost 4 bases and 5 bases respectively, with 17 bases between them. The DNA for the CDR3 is TGTGCCAGCAGTGGCCCACACACCCAGGGGGAGACCCAGTACTTC. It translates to CASSGPHTQGETQYF.

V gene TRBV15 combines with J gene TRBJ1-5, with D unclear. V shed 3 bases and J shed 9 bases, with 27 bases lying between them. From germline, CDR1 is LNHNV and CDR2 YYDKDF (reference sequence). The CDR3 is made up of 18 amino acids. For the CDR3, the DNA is TGTGCCACCAGCAGGGCACTCGGCGGGCAGGCCGTTTTTGCGCCCCAGCATTTT. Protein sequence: CATSRALGGQAVFAPQHF.

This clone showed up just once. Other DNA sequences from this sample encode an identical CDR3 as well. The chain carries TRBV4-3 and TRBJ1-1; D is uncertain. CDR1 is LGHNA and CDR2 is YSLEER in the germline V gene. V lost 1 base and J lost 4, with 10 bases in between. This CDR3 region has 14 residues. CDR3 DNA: TGCGCCAGCAGCCAAGTGGGAGGAGGCACTGAAGCTTTCTTT. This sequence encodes CASSQVGGGTEAFF.

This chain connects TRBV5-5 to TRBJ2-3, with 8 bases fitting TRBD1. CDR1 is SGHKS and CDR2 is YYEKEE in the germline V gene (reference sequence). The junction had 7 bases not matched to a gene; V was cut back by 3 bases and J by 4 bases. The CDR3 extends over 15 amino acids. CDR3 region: CASSSGTGLADTQYF. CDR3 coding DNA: TGTGCCAGCAGCTCCGGGACAGGTCTCGCAGATACGCAGTATTTT.

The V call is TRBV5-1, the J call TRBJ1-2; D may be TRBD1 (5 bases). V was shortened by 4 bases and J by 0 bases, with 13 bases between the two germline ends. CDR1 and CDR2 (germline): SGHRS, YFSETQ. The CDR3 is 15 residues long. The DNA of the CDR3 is TGCGCCAGCAGCCTCAGCTTGGGGCCTAACTATGGCTACACCTTC. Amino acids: CASSLSLGPNYGYTF.

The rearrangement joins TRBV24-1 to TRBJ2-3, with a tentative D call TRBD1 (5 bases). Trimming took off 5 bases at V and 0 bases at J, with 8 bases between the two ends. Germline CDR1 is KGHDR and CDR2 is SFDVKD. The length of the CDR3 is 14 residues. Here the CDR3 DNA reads TGTGCCACCAGTGTCCAGGGTAGCACAGATACGCAGTATTTT. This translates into CATSVQGSTDTQYF.

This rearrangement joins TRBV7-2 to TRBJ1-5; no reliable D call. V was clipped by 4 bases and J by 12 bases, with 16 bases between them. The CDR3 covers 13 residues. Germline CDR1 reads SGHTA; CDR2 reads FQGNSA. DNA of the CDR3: TGTGCCAGCAGCTCATGGGCGGGTAGTTTCCAGCATTTT. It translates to CASSSWAGSFQHF.

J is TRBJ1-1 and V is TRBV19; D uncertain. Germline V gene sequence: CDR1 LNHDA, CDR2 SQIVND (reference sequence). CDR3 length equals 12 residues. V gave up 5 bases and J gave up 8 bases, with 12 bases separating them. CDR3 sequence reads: CASSWAPGEAFF. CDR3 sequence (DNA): TGTGCCAGTAGTTGGGCGCCTGGGGAAGCTTTCTTT.

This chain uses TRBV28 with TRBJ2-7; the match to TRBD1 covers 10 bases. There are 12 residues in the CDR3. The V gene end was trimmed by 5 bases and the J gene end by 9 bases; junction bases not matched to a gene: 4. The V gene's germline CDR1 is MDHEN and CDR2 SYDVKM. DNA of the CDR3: TGTGCCAGCAGTGTCGGACAGGGGGGGCAGTACTTC. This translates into CASSVGQGGQYF.

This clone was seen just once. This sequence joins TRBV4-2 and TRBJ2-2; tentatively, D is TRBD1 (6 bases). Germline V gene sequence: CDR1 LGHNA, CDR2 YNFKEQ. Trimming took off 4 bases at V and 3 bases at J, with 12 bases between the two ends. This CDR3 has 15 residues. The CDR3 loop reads CASSPWTVDTGELFF. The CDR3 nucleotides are TGTGCCAGCAGCCCATGGACAGTGGACACCGGGGAGCTGTTTTTT.

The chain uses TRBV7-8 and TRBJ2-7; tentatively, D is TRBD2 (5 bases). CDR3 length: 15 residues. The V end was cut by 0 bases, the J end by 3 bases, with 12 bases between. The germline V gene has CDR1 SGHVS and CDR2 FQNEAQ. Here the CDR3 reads CASSLALTGFYEQYF. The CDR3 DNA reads TGTGCCAGCAGCTTAGCGTTGACGGGGTTCTACGAGCAGTACTTC.

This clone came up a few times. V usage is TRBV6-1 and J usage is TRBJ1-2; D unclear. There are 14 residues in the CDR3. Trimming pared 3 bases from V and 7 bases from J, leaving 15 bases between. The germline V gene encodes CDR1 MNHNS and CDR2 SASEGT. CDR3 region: CASSEGSEVLGYTF. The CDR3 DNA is TGTGCCAGCAGTGAGGGTTCAGAGGTTCTTGGCTACACCTTC.

The CDR3 bases are TGTGCCAGCAGCCTACGACAGGGTTCAGCTTTCTTT. This sequence encodes CASSLRQGSAFF. The chain recombines TRBV7-2 with TRBJ1-1; 7 bases agree with TRBD1. The CDR3 is made up of 12 amino acids. Unmatched junction bases numbered 7, after V lost 5 bases and J lost 10 bases. The germline CDR1 and CDR2 sequences are SGHTA and FQGNSA. Filled out from reference TRBV7-2 and TRBJ1-1, the complete variable domain reads GAGVSQSPSNKVTEKGKDVELRCDPISGHTALYWYRQSLGQGLEFLIYFQGNSAPDKSGLPSDRFSAERTGGSVSTLTIQRTQQEDSAVYLCASSLRQGSAFFGQGTRLTVV.

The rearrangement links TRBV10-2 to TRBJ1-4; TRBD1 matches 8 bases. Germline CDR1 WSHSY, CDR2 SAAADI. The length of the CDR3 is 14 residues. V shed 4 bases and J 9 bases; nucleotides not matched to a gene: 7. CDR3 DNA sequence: TGCGCCAGCAGTGTTGACAGGGGAGGGAAAAAACTGTTTTTT. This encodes CASSVDRGGKKLFF.

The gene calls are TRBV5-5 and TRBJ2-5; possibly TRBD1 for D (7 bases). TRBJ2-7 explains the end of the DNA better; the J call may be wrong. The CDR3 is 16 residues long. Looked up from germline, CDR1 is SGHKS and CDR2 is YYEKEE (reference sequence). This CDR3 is CASSFVVGTGEDEQYF. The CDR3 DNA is TGTGCCAGCAGCTTCGTCGTCGGAACAGGGGAGGACGAGCAGTACTTC.

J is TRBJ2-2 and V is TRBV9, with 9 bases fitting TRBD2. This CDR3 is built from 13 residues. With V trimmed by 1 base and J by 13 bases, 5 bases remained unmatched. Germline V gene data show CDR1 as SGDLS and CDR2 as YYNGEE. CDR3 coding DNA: TGTGCCAGCAGCGTACCTAGCGGGGATGGGCTGTTTTTT. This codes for CASSVPSGDGLFF.

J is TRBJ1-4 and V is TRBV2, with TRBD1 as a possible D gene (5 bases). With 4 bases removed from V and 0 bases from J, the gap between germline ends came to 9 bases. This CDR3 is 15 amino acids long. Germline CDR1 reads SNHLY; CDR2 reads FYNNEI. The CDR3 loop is CASSAGFATNEKLFF. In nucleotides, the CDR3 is TGTGCCAGCAGTGCAGGGTTTGCAACTAATGAAAAACTGTTTTTT. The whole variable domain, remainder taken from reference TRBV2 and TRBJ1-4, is EPEVTQTPSHQVTQMGQEVILRCVPISNHLYFYWYRQILGQKVEFLVSFYNNEISEKSEIFDDQFSVERPDGSNFTLKIRSTKLEDSAMYFCASSAGFATNEKLFFGSGTQLSVL.

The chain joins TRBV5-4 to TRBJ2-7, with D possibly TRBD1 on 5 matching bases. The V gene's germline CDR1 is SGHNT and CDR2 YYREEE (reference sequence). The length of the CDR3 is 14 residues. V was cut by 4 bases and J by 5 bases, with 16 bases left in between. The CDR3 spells CASSRDSTDDEQYF. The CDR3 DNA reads TGTGCCAGCAGCCGAGACTCGACAGACGACGAGCAGTACTTC.